The entry that follows covers one TCR beta chain sequence. The antigen is not known. The PCR made use of 60 Vbeta and 13 Jbeta primers. Generated by immunoSEQ multiplex PCR, the TCRdb table keeps only in-frame clones and is missing some. This sample has about 140,000 clones, with roughly 76% found just once. The sample originates from a study of cytomegalovirus exposure and HLA in healthy donors. Findings and limits, study-wide: Most TCR beta V segments were productive about 90% or about 30% of the time in an earlier analysis. Across donors, presence/absence analyses took sequencing depth to be roughly uniform.

Trimming removed 7 bases from V and 5 bases from J; junction bases left unmatched: 7. The CDR3 loop spans 14 amino acids. Germline values: CDR1 LNHDA, CDR2 SQIVND (reference sequence). Each of the donors was a healthy bone marrow donor. The chain joins TRBV19 to TRBJ2-1; 8 nucleotides line up with TRBD1. The source of this sequence is a female donor in good health and CMV-seronegative. What was sequenced was PBMCs. For the CDR3, the DNA is TGTGCCAGTACGGGCAGGGGGCGCAACAATGAGCAGTTCTTC. Protein sequence: CASTGRGRNNEQFF.